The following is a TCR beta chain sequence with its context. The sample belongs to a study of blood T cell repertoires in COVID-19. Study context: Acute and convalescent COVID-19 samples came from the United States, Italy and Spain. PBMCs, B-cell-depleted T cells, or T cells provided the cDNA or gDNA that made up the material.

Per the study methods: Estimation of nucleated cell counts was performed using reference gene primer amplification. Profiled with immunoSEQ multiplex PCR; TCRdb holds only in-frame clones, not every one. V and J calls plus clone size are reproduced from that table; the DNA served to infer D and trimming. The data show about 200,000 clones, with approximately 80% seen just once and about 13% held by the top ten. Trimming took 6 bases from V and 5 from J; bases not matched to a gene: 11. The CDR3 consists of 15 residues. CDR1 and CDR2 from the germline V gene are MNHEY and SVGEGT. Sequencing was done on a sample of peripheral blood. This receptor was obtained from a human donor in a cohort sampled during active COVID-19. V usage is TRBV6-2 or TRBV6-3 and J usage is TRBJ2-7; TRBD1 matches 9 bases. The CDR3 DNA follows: TGTGCCAGCAGCTCTCCGTACAGGGGGCCCAACGAGCAGTACTTC. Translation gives CASSSPYRGPNEQYF.